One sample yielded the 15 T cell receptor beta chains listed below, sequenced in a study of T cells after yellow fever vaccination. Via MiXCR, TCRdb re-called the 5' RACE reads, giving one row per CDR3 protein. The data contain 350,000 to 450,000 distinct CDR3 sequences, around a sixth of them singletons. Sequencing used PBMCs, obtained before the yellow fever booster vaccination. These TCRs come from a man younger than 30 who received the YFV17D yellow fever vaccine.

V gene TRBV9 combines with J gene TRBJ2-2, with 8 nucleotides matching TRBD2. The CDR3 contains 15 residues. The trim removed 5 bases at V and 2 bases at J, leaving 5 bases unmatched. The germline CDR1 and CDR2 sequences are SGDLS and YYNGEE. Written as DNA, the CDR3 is TGTGCCAGCAGGCTCGGGGGGGAAAACACCGGGGAGCTGTTTTTT. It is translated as CASRLGGENTGELFF. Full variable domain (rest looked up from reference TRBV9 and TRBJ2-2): DSGVTQTPKHLITATGQRVTLRCSPRSGDLSVYWYQQSLDQGLQFLIQYYNGEERAKGNILERFSAQQFPDLHSELNLSSLELGDSALYFCASRLGGENTGELFFGEGSRLTVL.

The DNA of the CDR3 is TGTGCCAGCAGGCTTAGGAGGGCGCAAGAGACCCAGTACTTC. It encodes CASRLRRAQETQYF. The chain is built from TRBV6-5 and TRBJ2-5, with a weak D call TRBD2 (6 bases). The germline V gene has CDR1 MNHEY and CDR2 SVGAGI. This CDR3 has 14 residues. The V and J ends lost 6 bases and 2 bases respectively, with 13 bases between them.

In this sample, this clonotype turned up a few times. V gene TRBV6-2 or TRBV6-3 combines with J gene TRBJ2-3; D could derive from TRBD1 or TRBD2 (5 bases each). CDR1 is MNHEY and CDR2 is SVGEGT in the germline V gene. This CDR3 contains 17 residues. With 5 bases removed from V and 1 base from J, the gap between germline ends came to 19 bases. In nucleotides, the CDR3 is TGTGCCAGCAGTATTCCCGGGACCGCACCTCGCACAGATACGCAGTATTTT. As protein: CASSIPGTAPRTDTQYF.

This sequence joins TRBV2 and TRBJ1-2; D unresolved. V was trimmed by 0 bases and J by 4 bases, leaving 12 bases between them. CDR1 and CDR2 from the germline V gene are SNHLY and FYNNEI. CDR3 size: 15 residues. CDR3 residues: CASSEASAQFYGYTF. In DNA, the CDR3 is TGTGCCAGCAGTGAAGCGAGTGCACAGTTCTATGGCTACACCTTC.

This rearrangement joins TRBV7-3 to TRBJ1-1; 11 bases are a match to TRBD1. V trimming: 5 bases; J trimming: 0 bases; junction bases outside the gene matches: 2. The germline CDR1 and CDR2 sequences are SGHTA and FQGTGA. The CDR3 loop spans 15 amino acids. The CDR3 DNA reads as TGTGCCAGCAGCCCGGGACAGGGGGTGAACACTGAAGCTTTCTTT. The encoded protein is CASSPGQGVNTEAFF.

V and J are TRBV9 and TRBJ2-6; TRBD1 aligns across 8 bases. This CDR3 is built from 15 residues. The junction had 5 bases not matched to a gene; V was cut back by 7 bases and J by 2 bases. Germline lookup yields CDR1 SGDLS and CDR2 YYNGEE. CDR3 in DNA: TGTGCCAGCGGACAGGGTTCACCTGGGGCCAACGTCCTGACTTTC. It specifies CASGQGSPGANVLTF.

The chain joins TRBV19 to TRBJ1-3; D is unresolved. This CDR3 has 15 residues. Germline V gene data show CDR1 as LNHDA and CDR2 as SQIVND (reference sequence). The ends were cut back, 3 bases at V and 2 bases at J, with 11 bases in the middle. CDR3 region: CASSIAGPAGNTIYF. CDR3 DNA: TGTGCCAGTAGTATTGCCGGGCCTGCTGGAAACACCATATATTTT.

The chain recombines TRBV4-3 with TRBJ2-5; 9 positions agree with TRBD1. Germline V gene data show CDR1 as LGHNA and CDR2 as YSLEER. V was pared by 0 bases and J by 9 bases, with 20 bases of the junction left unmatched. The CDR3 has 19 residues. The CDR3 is CASSQESAPIVDRGEAQYF. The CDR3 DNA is TGCGCCAGCAGCCAAGAGAGTGCCCCCATAGTGGACAGGGGTGAGGCCCAGTACTTC.

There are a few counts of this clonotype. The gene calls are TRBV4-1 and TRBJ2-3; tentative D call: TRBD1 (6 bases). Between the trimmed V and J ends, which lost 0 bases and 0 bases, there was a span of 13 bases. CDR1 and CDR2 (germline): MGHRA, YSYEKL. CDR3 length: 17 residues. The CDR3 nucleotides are TGCGCCAGCAGCCAAGACTCCGACAGGTTAAGCACAGATACGCAGTATTTT. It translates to CASSQDSDRLSTDTQYF.

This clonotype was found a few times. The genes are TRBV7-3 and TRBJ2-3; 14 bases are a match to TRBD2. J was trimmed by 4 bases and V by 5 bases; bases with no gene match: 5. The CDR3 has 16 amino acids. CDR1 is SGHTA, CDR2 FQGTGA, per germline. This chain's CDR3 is CASSPRLAGGADTQYF. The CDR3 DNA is TGTGCCAGCAGCCCGCGACTAGCGGGGGGGGCAGATACGCAGTATTTT. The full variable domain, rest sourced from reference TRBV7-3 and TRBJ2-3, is GAGVSQTPSNKVTEKGKYVELRCDPISGHTALYWYRQSLGQGPEFLIYFQGTGAADDSGLPNDRFFAVRPEGSVSTLKIQRTERGDSAVYLCASSPRLAGGADTQYFGPGTRLTVL.

In DNA, the CDR3 is TGCGCCAGCAGCCACGACAGGTATCAGCCCCAGCATTTT. The encoded protein is CASSHDRYQPQHF. This chain connects TRBV4-1 to TRBJ1-5; D may be TRBD1 (6 bases). V was pared by 3 bases and J by 5 bases, with 8 bases between. Germline-derived CDR1 and CDR2 are MGHRA and YSYEKL. CDR3 length: 13 amino acids.

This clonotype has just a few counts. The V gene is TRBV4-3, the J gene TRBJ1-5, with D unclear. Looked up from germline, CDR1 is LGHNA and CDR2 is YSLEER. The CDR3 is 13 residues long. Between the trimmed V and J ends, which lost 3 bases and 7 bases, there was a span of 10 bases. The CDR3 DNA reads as TGCGCCAGCAGCCAGGCCCTGTGGCAGCCCCAGCATTTT. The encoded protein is CASSQALWQPQHF.

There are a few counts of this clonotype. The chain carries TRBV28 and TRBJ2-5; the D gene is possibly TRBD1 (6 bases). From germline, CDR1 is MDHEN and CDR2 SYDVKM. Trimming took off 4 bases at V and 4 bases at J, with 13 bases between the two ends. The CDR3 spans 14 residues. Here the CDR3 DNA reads TGTGCCAGCAGTTCAGGGGTAGGTGGAGAGACCCAGTACTTC. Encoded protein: CASSSGVGGETQYF.

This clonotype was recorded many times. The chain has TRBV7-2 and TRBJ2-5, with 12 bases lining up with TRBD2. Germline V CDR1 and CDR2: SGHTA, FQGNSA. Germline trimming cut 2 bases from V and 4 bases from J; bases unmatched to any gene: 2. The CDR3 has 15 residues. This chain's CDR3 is CASSLLAGGLETQYF. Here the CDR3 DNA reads TGTGCCAGCAGCTTACTAGCGGGGGGGCTAGAGACCCAGTACTTC.

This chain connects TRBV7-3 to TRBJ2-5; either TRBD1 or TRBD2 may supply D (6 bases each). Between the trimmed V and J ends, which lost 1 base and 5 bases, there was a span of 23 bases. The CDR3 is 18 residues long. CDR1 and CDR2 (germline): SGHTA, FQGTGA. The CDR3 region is CASSLMFAGGPFRETQYF. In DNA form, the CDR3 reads TGTGCCAGCAGCTTAATGTTCGCTGGGGGGCCGTTCCGGGAGACCCAGTACTTC.